This T cell receptor (beta chain) was retrieved from a study of metastatic and nonmetastatic thyroid tumors. From germline, CDR1 is ENHRY and CDR2 SYGVKD. Between the trimmed V and J ends, which lost 5 bases and 8 bases, there was a span of 21 bases. The CDR3 contains 15 residues. This clone showed up just a few times. A much larger clone differs from this one at a single base, so this may be a read error. TCRdb re-clonotyped the PCR reads via MiXCR. The sample consists of about 93,000 clones, 10% to 15% of them appearing once. Thyroid surgery was performed in patients who had received no treatment beforehand.

This TCR was sampled from a female donor with papillary thyroid cancer or a benign thyroid nodule (not recorded which). Some clones in this sample may be carry-over from other donors' samples. The sample consisted of blood. J is TRBJ1-1 and V is TRBV10-3; no clear D gene. The CDR3 coding sequence is TGTGCCATCAGTTTGGGTGGAGTGGGAGACCTCGAAGCTTTCTTT. Protein sequence: CAISLGGVGDLEAFF.